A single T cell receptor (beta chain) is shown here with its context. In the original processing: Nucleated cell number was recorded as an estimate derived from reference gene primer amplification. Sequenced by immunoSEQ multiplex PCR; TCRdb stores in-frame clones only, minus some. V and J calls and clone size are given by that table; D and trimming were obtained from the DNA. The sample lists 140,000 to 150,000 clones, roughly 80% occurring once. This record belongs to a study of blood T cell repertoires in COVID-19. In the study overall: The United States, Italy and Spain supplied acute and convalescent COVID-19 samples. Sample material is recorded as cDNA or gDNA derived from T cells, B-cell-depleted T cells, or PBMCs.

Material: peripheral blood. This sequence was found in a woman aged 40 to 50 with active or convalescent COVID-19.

CDR3 in amino acids: CASSQVRSYEQYF. In nucleotides, the CDR3 is TGCGCCAGCAGCCAAGTGAGATCCTACGAGCAGTACTTC. The chain carries TRBV4-1 and TRBJ2-7; D is ambiguous. This CDR3 has 13 residues. Germline V gives CDR1 MGHRA, CDR2 YSYEKL. Trimming shortened V by 1 base and J by 1 base, and 5 bases separated the two germline ends.